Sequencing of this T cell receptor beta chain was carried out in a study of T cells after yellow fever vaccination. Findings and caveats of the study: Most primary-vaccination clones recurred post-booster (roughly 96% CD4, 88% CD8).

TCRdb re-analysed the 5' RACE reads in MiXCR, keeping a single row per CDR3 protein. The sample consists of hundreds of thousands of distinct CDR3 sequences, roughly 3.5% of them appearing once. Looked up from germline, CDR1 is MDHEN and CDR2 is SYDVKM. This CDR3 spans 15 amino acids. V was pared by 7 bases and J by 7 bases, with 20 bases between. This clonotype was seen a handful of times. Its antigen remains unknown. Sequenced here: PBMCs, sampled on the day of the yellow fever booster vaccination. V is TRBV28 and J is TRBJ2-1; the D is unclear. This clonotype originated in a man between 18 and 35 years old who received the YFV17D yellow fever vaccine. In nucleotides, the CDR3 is TGTGCCAGCACCGTTTATAATGGGTTCGGAAATGAGCAGTTCTTC. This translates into CASTVYNGFGNEQFF.